This T cell receptor beta chain was identified during a study of cytomegalovirus exposure and HLA in healthy donors (dated by TCRdb to 2016 to 2017). Background on the whole study: An earlier analysis of several hundred of the donors reported around 280 Gb of sequence data and 117 million unique TCR beta sequences obtained from approximately 180 million T cells. Among the roughly 390 genotyped donors, around 81% belonged to the genetic ancestry cluster associated with self-reported Caucasian donors. The study combined high-throughput TCR immunosequencing, statistical association of individual TCRs with disease status, and machine learning to predict cytomegalovirus infection status. The study aimed to test whether signatures of past pathogen exposure could be identified by cataloging public T cell receptors. A later genetic analysis took genome-wide SNP genotypes for about three fifths of the 666 donors and used that subset as a discovery cohort. A separate validation cohort of some 130 different subjects was used in addition to the approximately 640-subject first cohort. Class I and class II HLA loci were covered by the typing at four-digit resolution. An earlier analysis of roughly 600 of the donors used high-throughput TCR beta sequencing to judge whether each TCR beta V gene segment behaved as functional or pseudogenic. The number of typed donors differed by locus: roughly 629-640 for A, B, C, DRB1 and DQB1; 522 for DQA1; approximately 600 for DPA1; and approximately 450 for DPB1. On average, roughly 240,000 unique TCR beta nucleotide sequences were sequenced per donor among 398 genotyped donors of the cohort, with 15% to 20% of those sequences being non-productive. Alongside the repertoire data, information on donor age, sex, ethnicity and CMV serostatus was compiled. Because of strong linkage in the cohort, roughly five DR-DQ haplotypes were treated as single units for association and clustering. The later analysis used no new phenotypic data to find candidate immune exposures, relying instead on TCR beta sequences and their occurrence across donors. Using immunosequencing, the study profiled T cell repertoires from 550 to 750 subjects and related those repertoires to cytomegalovirus serostatus. Every repertoire in the discovery cohort had been generated on one and the same sequencing platform. In a later analysis, previously published TCR beta repertoires from 550 to 700 donors were re-analyzed and high-resolution HLA genotyping was added so that TCR occurrence patterns could be studied. An early release that covered fewer than 800 HLA-typed donors contained about 300 gigabases of sequencing data and tens of millions of unique TCR sequences. Study-wide conclusions, independent of this receptor: A further reported finding was that TCR beta sequences accurately predicted the HLA-A and HLA-B alleles for most subjects in the first cohort. Across donors, most TCR sequences were observed very rarely, whereas some public TCRs were present in many individuals. The classifier was reported to diagnose cytomegalovirus status with high specificity and sensitivity in both the original cohort and the validation cohort. The earlier analysis of some 540 of the donors excluded some 15 rarely observed V segments, including chromosome 9 orphons, because counts were too low. The only immune exposure information available for the cohort was CMV serostatus. A later analysis found that most CMV-associated TCR beta chains appeared HLA-restricted, with HLA associations seemingly driven largely by CMV exposure. Linkage disequilibrium might explain the correlated functional status among segregating V segments, but an unknown experimental factor could not be ruled out. In a later genetic analysis, a missense DCLRE1C variant was associated with V-gene and J-gene trimming of TCR beta chains, and the association was replicated in an independent cohort. Three of the identified cytomegalovirus-associated TCR beta chains were confirmed in vitro to be specific for cytomegalovirus antigens. The study gave a list of some 150 TCR beta chains associated with cytomegalovirus. A later analysis associated about 17,000 TCR beta sequences with specific HLA alleles at a false discovery rate of 0.05. In an earlier analysis of around 600 of the donors, most TCR beta V segments were observed in productive rearrangements about 87% or about 30% of the time, broadly matching IMGT annotations. The cohort was sequenced for TCR beta chains only, and without alpha or paired-chain data the features that could be detected were limited. Strong co-occurrence of HLA alleles, especially DR and DQ, made assigning TCR associations to individual alleles difficult. In a later analysis, TCR association rates were found to vary across HLA loci, with the most associated TCRs seen for DRB1 alleles and the fewest for HLA-C alleles. The authors suggested that the approach could potentially be extended to other disease states and immunological phenotypes. Compared with equally common non-associated chains, HLA-associated TCR beta chains in a later analysis were more clonally expanded and had lower generation probabilities. A later analysis reported that several top co-occurrence clusters appeared linked to parvovirus B19, influenza, CMV and Epstein-Barr virus. Because the 87-base-pair reads could not distinguish some IMGT-functional V segments, including TRBV6-2 and TRBV6-3, those segments were excluded. The sequencing pipeline was judged likely to have produced a cluster of highly shared sequence variants as a technical artifact. Roughly uniform sequencing depth across donors was assumed in presence/absence analyses, although this assumption may not hold. Because some donors lacked HLA typing at each locus, the association tests relied only on the typed subset. Compared with the 666-donor mean, donors in an Asian-associated ancestry cluster had fewer N-insertions in productive TCRs, according to a later genetic analysis.

The cohort was made up of about 610 healthy bone marrow donors. At the time of sampling, every cohort member was nominally healthy, though immune exposures that went unrecorded were likely present. The donor tested CMV seronegative and was one of the 352 seronegative cohort members. A peripheral blood sample was collected from each donor, and TCR beta sequencing was performed on peripheral blood mononuclear cells. The Qiagen DNeasy Blood Extraction Kit was used to extract genomic DNA from the blood cell samples. For this chain, trimming is 3 bases at the V end and 6 bases at the J end, and the number of junction bases without a gene match is 6. The germline V gene (reference sequence) specifies SGHNT as CDR1 and YYREEE as CDR2. Including the terminal cysteine and phenylalanine, the CDR3 comprises 13 residues. Only CDR3 DNA is held: 39 bases, read in frame from base 1. The method behind the library was the immunoSEQ multiplex PCR assay. For the multiplex PCR, a mixture combining 60 forward primers for TCR Vbeta segments and 13 reverse primers for TCR Jbeta segments was used. A multiplex PCR assay on genomic DNA amplified the CDR3 region of rearranged TCR beta genes. The Illumina HiSeq System was used to sequence the amplified TCR beta libraries as 87-base-pair reads. In the original analysis: Across the 500 to 850 repertoires, a later analysis counted approximately 83 million unique TCR beta chains, 9.5 million to 13 million of which were shared by at least two donors. Raw reads were error-corrected and collapsed into unique sequences with a nearest-neighbor algorithm that merged closely related sequences to remove PCR and sequencing errors. Alignment of CDR3 sequences to IMGT reference sequences was used to assign V, D and J gene segments. For a sequence to be retained, a match of at least six nucleotides to both a V gene segment and a J gene segment was required. Rearrangements were called productive when the CDR3 lacked stop codons and stayed in frame with V and J; all others were non-productive. Following IMGT convention, CDR3 was defined as the stretch from the second conserved V-encoded cysteine to the conserved J-encoded phenylalanine. The earlier analysis of fewer than 700 of the donors excluded sequences that lacked an unambiguous match to a single V gene segment. In an earlier analysis of more than 500 of the donors, a V segment was called functional when productive rearrangements were above 56.7%, and segregating when the standard deviation between donors exceeded 5%. A statistical classification framework was built for diagnosing cytomegalovirus status from the catalog of TCR beta chain sequences. In a later analysis, TCR nucleotide sequences were compared against IMGT/GENE-DB human TR gene sequences so that V and J genes could be assigned. In a later analysis, CDR3 sequences and most-parsimonious VDJ recombination scenarios were assigned using the TCRdist pipeline. In a later analysis, each TCR beta chain was defined by its CDR3 amino acid sequence together with its V-gene family, and reads without a unique V-gene family were excluded. A later analysis removed 500 to 650 highly shared, low-generation-probability nucleotide sequences to deal with suspected cross-contamination and a sequencing artifact. In a later analysis, a clonal expansion index was calculated for each public chain from normalized within-repertoire ranks of inferred template counts. Generation probabilities in a later analysis came from a VDJ recombination model fitted to out-of-frame rearrangements, and those results were checked against IGoR. In a later analysis, hypergeometric tests were used to score TCR-TCR, TCR-HLA and TCR-CMV co-occurrence, with a repertoire-size bias correction applied to TCR pairs. In a later analysis, false discovery rates were estimated by permuting HLA or CMV assignments 20 times. A later analysis grouped co-occurring TCRs with DBSCAN, adding TCRdist sequence similarity when clustering within HLA-allele-positive subsets. Repertoires with fewer than 30,000 or more than 120,000 public chains, plus five repertoires with anomalous nucleotide sharing, were excluded from co-occurrence clustering. This is the immuneACCESS table as TCRdb keeps it, with only in-frame sequences that have V and J called. A part of the clones is gone; compared with another copy, unresolved V genes explain less than half, and the rest is unexplained. V and J calls and clone size are those listed in that table; D and trimming were worked out from the DNA. Across this sample there are about 150,000 clones, with roughly 70% seen only once. The ten top clones hold 7% of the sample.

A single count supports this clone. No cognate antigen has been identified for it. The sample holds no much larger clone one base away, and base qualities are not on file. The receptor was derived from a man aged 25-40 years in good health and CMV-seronegative. The chain couples TRBV5-4 to TRBJ2-7, and TRBD1 aligns with 7 junction nucleotides. Material for sequencing was PBMCs. The CDR3 protein: CASSSQNRGEQYF. The DNA sequence is as follows: TGTGCCAGCAGCTCCCAAAACAGGGGCGAGCAGTACTTC.